This TCR beta chain was retrieved from a study of T-cell reconstitution after alpha-beta-depleted transplantation in children. Study observations and caveats: There were some patients whose high TCRbeta diversity at day 60 came from surviving recipient T cells and thymic progenitors. At around two months after transplant, the alpha-beta T cells were reportedly derived from several hundred expanded clones that came from non-depleted graft cells. Diversity and T-cell counts at one year after transplant derived mostly from new T cells.

Comment on this clonotype: Its specificity is not known.

Unique molecular identifiers were used to barcode this TCRbeta library. TCRdb passed the PCR reads through MiXCR, listing each CDR3 protein once. This table holds about a million distinct CDR3 sequences, around 30% found once. The input for sequencing was PBMCs, mostly from graft donor cells, taken 360 days after TCRalphabeta/CD19-depleted stem cell transplant. This TCR was sampled from a boy in the first two years of life who had a stem cell transplant for SCID, so the T cells may come from the graft donor.

In nucleotides, the CDR3 is TGTGCCAGTAGAGAGAGACAGGGGCCGTTTCAAATTAATCAGCCCCAGCATTTT. The encoded protein is CASRERQGPFQINQPQHF. The rearrangement uses TRBV19 and TRBJ1-5; 8 bases are shared with TRBD1. CDR1 is LNHDA and CDR2 is SQIVND in the germline V gene (reference sequence). The V and J ends lost 6 bases and 4 bases, in that order; junction bases with no gene match: 17. CDR3 length: 18 amino acids.